These 16 T cell receptor beta chains originate from one sample sequenced in a study of monozygotic twins with inflammatory bowel disease (dated by TCRdb to about 2019). Library construction relied on 5' RACE. The reads were generated on an Illumina HiSeq 2500. Through TCRdb reprocessing, the reads give one entry per CDR3 protein sequence; DNA is omitted. The sample's records list some 170,000 distinct CDR3 sequences. 6% to 9.5% of the sample lies in the top ten. Sequenced sample: blood. The receptors here all came from a human donor with ulcerative colitis or Crohn's disease, or a healthy co-twin of an affected twin (not recorded which).

The V gene is TRBV27, the J gene TRBJ1-2; TCRdb's assignment of TRBD1 cannot be checked, as there is no DNA. The CDR3 consists of 14 residues. Germline CDR1 is MNHEY and CDR2 is SMNVEV (reference sequence). The CDR3 here is CASRRTTTTGGYTF.

The chain has TRBV28 and TRBJ2-1; the D gene TCRdb calls, TRBD2, cannot be checked with no DNA. Germline V gene lookup returns CDR1 MDHEN and CDR2 SYDVKM. The CDR3 spans 15 residues. This CDR3 reads CASSLILAGGPASNF.

V and J are TRBV20-1 and TRBJ2-1; TCRdb selects TRBD1, and the lack of DNA leaves this call unchecked. The germline V gene encodes CDR1 DFQATT and CDR2 SNEGSKA (reference sequence). The CDR3 is 15 residues long. The CDR3 loop reads CSAGGGTVSYNEQFF.

The chain uses TRBV10-3 and TRBJ1-1; the D call from TCRdb, TRBD1, cannot be confirmed without DNA. Looked up from germline, CDR1 is ENHRY and CDR2 is SYGVKD. This CDR3 has 15 amino acids. CDR3 residues: CAISEIPGGGTEAFF.

The gene calls are TRBV5-1 and TRBJ2-5; TCRdb's D call of TRBD1 is untestable without DNA. The CDR3 extends over 15 amino acids. The germline V gene encodes CDR1 SGHRS and CDR2 YFSETQ. CDR3 residues: CASSRDSSYQETQYF. The whole variable domain, remainder taken from reference TRBV5-1 and TRBJ2-5, is KAGVTQTPRYLIKTRGQQVTLSCSPISGHRSVSWYQQTPGQGLQFLFEYFSETQRNKGNFPGRFSGRQFSNSRSEMNVSTLELGDSALYLCASSRDSSYQETQYFGPGTRLLVL.

The J gene is TRBJ2-5, the V gene TRBV10-3. The CDR3 spans 13 residues. Germline CDR1 ENHRY, CDR2 SYGVKD. This chain's CDR3 is CAISVAPQETQYF.

The chain has TRBV9 and TRBJ1-6. Germline CDR1 SGDLS, CDR2 YYNGEE. The CDR3 is 14 residues long. CDR3: CASSVAGVDSPLHF.

V is TRBV30 and J is TRBJ2-5; the D call from TCRdb, TRBD1, cannot be confirmed without DNA. The CDR3 length is 14 residues. Germline V gives CDR1 GTSNPN, CDR2 SVGIG (reference sequence). The CDR3 sequence: CAWSVGHVQETQYF.

This sequence joins TRBV10-2 and TRBJ2-7; with no DNA, the TCRdb D assignment of TRBD1 cannot be verified. The CDR3 runs to 13 residues. In germline, CDR1 is WSHSY, CDR2 SAAADI. The CDR3 loop reads CASTGDSSYEQYF.

The chain is built from TRBV10-3 and TRBJ1-3; TCRdb's D call, TRBD1, is unchecked because there is no DNA. Germline lookup yields CDR1 ENHRY and CDR2 SYGVKD. This CDR3 comprises 11 residues. The chain's CDR3 is CAISRENTIYF.

The rearrangement joins TRBV10-2 to TRBJ2-2; TCRdb's assignment of TRBD2 cannot be checked, as there is no DNA. Germline CDR1 WSHSY, CDR2 SAAADI. This CDR3 is built from 18 residues. The CDR3 sequence is CASSLTSGWASNTGELFF.

V and J are TRBV5-1 and TRBJ1-4; the TCRdb D gene call, TRBD1, has no DNA to confirm it. Germline assignment: CDR1 SGHRS and CDR2 YFSETQ. CDR3 length: 15 residues. The CDR3 region is CASSSPEGANEKLFF.

V gene TRBV7-2 combines with J gene TRBJ1-6. Germline V CDR1 and CDR2: SGHTA, FQGNSA. CDR3 length equals 17 residues. CDR3 in amino acids: CASSLMTASPLNSPLHF.

The CDR3 reads CSAMNLAGHNEQFF. The chain couples TRBV29-1 to TRBJ2-1; TCRdb picks TRBD2, but there is no DNA to check that call. In germline, CDR1 is SQVTM, CDR2 ANQGSEA. CDR3 length equals 14 residues.

The chain joins TRBV12-3 or TRBV12-4 to TRBJ1-6; the D call of TRBD1 rests on TCRdb alone, since no DNA is present to check it. This CDR3 has 14 amino acids. The CDR3 spells CASTPDRANSPLHF.

The chain uses TRBV5-1 and TRBJ2-6. The CDR3 covers 17 residues. CDR1 is SGHRS and CDR2 is YFSETQ in the germline V gene. The CDR3 region is CASSLDRLLAGANVLTF.